The entry below describes one TCR beta chain. A few counts support this clonotype. This clone's antigen is unknown. No much larger clone is present one base from it, and per-base qualities are unavailable. The library was obtained by PCR. The sequencer listed for this sample is Illumina HiSeq 2500. To normalize quantification of the TCRbeta repertoire, the TCR libraries were built with molecular barcoding that relied on unique molecular identifiers. The public sequencing data were trimmed at Q25 with fastp and processed into clonotypes with MiXCR by TCRdb, which kept only in-frame beta chains. Rows with a matching CDR3 protein are joined into one entry that keeps the most common DNA and genes. The sample table shows 170,000 or so distinct CDR3 sequences, and approximately 6.6% are seen once. The ten largest clones take up around 3.1% of the sample. This specimen comes from a study of T-cell reconstitution after alpha-beta-depleted transplantation in children (dated by TCRdb to the mid-2010s). Concerning the study at large: T-cell immune reconstitution after TCRalphabeta/CD19-depleted allogeneic hematopoietic cell transplantation in children was quantitatively tracked in the study by means of TCR repertoire profiling.

Inclusive of the bounding cysteine and phenylalanine, the CDR3 is 16 residues long. The kept DNA is CDR3 alone, 48 bases in frame from the first base. V is cut back by 3 bases and J by 5 bases, with 10 bases in the junction unmatched. CDR1 and CDR2 were assigned from the germline V gene as MDHEN and SYDVKM. The TCR was taken from a human donor who donated a stem cell graft to a child with Wiskott-Aldrich syndrome. Sequencing was performed on PBMCs from the stem cell graft donor, taken from the stem cell graft. This receptor chain uses TRBV28 and TRBJ1-5; TRBD1 matches 7 bases in the middle. CDR3 reads: CASSFSDRRKYQPQHF. The nucleotides are TGTGCCAGCAGTTTTTCGGACAGGAGAAAGTATCAGCCCCAGCATTTT.